This T cell receptor (beta chain) was observed in a study of blood T cell repertoires in COVID-19. Study context: COVID-19 samples, acute and convalescent, were from the United States, Italy and Spain. The analysed material was cDNA or gDNA that came from T cells, B-cell-depleted T cells, or PBMCs.

Per the study methods: Quantification of nucleated cells was approximated via reference gene primer amplification. Assay used: immunoSEQ multiplex PCR; TCRdb lists only in-frame clones, some missing. The DNA was the basis for D and trimming; V, J and clone size are from that table. The sample has about 36,000 clones; 65% to 80% are singletons. Trimming pared 9 bases from V and 8 bases from J, leaving 13 bases between. This CDR3 comprises 12 residues. Germline loops: CDR1 SNHLY, CDR2 FYNNEI. Specimen: peripheral blood. The source is a man in his 60s with active COVID-19. The chain has TRBV2 and TRBJ1-4, with a weak D call TRBD1 (5 bases). CDR3 DNA: TGTGCCAGTGTCCGGGAGGGGGAAAAACTGTTTTTT. It yields the protein CASVREGEKLFF.